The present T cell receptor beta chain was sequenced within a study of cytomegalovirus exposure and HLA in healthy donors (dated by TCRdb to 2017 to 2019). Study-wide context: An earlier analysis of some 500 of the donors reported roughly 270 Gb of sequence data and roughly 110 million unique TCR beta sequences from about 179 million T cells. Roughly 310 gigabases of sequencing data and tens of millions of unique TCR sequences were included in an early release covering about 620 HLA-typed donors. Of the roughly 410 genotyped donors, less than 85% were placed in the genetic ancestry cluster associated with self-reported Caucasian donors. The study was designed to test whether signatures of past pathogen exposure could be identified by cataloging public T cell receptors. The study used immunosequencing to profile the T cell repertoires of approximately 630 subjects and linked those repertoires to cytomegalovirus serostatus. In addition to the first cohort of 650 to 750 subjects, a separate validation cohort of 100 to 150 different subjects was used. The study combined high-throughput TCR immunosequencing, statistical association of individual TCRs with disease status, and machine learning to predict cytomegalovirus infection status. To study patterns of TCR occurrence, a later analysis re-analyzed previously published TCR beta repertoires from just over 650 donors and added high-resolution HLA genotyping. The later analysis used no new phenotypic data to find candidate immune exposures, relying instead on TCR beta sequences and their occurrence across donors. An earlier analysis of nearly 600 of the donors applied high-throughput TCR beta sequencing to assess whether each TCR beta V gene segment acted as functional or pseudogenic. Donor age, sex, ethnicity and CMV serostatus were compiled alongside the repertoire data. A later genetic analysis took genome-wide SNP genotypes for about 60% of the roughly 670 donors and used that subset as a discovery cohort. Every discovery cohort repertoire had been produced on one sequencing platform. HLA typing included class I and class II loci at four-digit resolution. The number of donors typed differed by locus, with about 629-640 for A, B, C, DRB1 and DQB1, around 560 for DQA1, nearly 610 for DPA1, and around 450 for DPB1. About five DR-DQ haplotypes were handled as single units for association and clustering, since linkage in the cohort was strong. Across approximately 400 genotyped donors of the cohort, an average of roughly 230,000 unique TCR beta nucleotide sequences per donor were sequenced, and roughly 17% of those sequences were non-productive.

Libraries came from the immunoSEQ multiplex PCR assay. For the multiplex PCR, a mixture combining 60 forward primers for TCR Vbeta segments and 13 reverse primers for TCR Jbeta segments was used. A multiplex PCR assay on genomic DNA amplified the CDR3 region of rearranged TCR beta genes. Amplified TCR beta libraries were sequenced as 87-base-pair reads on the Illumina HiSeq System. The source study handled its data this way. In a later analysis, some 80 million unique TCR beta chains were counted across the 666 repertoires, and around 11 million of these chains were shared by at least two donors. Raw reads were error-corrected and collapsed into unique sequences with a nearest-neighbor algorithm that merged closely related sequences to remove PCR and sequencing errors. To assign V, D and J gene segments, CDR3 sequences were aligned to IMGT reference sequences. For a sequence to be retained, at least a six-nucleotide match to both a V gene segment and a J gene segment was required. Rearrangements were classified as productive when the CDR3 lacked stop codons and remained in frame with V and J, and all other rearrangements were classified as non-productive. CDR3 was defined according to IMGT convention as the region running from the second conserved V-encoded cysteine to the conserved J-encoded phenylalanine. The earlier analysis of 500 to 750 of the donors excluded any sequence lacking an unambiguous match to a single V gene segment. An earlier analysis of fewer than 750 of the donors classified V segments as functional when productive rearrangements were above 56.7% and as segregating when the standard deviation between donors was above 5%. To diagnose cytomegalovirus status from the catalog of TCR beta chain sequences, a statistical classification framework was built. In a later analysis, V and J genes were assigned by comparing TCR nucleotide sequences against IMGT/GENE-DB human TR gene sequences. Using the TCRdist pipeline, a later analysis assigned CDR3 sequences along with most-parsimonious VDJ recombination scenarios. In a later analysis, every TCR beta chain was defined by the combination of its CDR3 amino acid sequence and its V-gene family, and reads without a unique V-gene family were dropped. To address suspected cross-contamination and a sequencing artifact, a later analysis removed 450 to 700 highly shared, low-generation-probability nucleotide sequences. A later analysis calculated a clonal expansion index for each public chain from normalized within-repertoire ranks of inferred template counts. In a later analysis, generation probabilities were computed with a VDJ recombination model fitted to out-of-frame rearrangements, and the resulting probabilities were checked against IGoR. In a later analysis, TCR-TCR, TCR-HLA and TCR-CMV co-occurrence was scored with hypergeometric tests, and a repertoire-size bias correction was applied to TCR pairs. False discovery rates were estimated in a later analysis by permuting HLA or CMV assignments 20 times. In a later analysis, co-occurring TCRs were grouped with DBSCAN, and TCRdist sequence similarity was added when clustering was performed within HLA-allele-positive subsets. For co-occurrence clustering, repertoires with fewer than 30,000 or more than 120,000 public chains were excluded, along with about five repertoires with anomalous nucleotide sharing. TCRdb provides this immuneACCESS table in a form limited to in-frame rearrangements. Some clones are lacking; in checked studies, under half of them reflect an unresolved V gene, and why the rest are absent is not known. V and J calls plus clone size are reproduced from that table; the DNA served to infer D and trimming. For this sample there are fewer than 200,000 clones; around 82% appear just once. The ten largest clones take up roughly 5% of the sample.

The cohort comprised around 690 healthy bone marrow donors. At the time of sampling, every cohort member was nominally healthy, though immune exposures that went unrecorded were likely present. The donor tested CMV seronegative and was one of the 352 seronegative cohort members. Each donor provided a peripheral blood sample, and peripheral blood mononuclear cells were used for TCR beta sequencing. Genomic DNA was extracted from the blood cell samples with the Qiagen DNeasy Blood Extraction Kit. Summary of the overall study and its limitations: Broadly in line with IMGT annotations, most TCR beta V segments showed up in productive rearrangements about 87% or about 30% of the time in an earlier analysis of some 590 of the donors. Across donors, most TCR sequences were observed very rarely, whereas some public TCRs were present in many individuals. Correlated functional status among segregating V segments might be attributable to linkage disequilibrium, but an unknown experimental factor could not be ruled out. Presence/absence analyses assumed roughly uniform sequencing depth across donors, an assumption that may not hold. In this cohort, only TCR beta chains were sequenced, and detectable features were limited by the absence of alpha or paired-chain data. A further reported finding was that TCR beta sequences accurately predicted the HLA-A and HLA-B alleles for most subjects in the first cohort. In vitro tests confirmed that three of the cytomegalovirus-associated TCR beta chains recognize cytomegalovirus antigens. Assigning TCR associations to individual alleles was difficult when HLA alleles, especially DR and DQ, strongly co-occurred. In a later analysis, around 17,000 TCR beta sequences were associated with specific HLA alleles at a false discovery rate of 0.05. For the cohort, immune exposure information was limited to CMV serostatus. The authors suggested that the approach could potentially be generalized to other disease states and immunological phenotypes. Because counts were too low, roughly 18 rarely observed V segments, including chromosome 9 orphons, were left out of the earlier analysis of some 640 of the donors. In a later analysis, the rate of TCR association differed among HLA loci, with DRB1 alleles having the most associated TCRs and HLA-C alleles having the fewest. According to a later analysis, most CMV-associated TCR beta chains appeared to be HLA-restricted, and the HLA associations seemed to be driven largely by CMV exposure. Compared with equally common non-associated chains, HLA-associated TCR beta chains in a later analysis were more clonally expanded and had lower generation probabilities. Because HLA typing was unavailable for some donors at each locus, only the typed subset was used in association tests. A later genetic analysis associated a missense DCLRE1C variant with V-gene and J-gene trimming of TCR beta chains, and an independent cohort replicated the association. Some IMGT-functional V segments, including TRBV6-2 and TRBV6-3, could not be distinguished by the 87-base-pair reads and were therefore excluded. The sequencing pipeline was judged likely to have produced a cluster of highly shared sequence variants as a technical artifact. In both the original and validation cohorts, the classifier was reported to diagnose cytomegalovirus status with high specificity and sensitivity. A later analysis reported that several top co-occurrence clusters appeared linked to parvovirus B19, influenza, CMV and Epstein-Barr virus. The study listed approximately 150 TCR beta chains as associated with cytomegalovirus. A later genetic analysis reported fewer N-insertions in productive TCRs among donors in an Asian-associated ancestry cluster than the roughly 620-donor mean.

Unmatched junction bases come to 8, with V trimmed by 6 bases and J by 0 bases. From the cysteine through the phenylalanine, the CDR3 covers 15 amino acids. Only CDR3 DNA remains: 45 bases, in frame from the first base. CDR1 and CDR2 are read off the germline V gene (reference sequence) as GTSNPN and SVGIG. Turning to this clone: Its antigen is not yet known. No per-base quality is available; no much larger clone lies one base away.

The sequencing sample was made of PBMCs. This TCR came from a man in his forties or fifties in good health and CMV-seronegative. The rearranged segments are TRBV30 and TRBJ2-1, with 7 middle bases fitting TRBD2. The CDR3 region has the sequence CACGLVRSSYNEQFF. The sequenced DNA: TGTGCCTGTGGACTAGTTAGAAGCTCCTACAATGAGCAGTTCTTC.